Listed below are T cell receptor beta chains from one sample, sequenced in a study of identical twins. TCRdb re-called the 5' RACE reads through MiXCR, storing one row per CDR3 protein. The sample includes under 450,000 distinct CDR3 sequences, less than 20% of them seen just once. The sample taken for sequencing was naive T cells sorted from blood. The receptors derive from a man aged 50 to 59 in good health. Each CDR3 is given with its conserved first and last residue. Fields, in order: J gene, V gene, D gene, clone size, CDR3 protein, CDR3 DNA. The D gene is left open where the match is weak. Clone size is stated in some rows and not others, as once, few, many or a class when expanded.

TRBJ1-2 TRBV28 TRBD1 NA CASSTGTGQIGGYTF TGTGCCAGCAGTACCGGGACAGGGCAAATCGGTGGCTACACCTTC
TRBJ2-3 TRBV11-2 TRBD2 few CASSLDLVGGPTDTQYF TGTGCCAGCAGCTTAGACTTGGTGGGAGGGCCCACAGATACGCAGTATTTT
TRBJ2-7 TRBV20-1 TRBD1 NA CSARGGTGATYEQYF TGCAGTGCTAGAGGTGGGACAGGGGCTACCTACGAGCAGTACTTC
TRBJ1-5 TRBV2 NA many CASSEAAQGVQPQHF TGTGCCAGCAGTGAAGCGGCGCAGGGCGTTCAGCCCCAGCATTTT
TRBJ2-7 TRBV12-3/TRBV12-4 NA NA CASSFSRSLYEQYF TGTGCCAGCAGTTTTTCCCGGAGCCTCTACGAGCAGTACTTC
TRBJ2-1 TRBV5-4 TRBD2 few CASSSRGLAYEQFF TGTGCCAGCAGCTCCCGAGGACTAGCCTATGAGCAGTTCTTC
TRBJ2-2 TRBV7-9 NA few CASSLGGDLDGELFF TGTGCCAGCAGCTTAGGTGGGGATTTGGACGGGGAGCTGTTTTTT
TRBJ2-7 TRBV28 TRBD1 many CASRLPGQGGHEQYF TGTGCCAGCAGGCTCCCGGGACAGGGGGGACACGAGCAGTACTTC
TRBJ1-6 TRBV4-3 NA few CASSQDGGSYNSPLHF TGCGCCAGCAGCCAAGATGGGGGTTCCTATAATTCACCCCTCCACTTT
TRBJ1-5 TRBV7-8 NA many CASSLVGDIFQPQHF TGTGCCAGCAGCTTAGTCGGGGACATTTTCCAGCCCCAGCATTTT
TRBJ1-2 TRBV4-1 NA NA CASSQDVPGRAGGYTF TGCGCCAGCAGCCAAGATGTCCCGGGACGGGCAGGTGGCTACACCTTC
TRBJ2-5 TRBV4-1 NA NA CASSLGPGDETQYF TGCGCCAGCAGCCTAGGGCCGGGCGACGAGACCCAGTACTTC
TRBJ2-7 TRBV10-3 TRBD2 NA CAISGGGLAFYEQYF TGTGCCATCAGTGGGGGGGGACTAGCTTTCTACGAGCAGTACTTC
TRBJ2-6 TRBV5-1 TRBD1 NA CASNAGQGTGANVLTF TGCGCCAGCAACGCCGGACAGGGGACTGGGGCCAACGTCCTGACTTTC
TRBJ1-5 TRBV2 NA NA CASSERVSNQPQHF TGTGCCAGCAGTGAACGGGTTAGCAATCAGCCCCAGCATTTT
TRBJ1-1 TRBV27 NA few CASSLRGSEAFF TGTGCCAGCAGTTTAAGGGGGTCTGAAGCTTTCTTT
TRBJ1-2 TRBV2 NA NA CASSGSVRYGYTF TGTGCCAGCAGTGGAAGCGTCCGCTATGGCTACACCTTC
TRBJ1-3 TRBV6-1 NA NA CASSGYSGNTIYF TGTGCCAGCAGTGGGTATTCAGGAAACACCATATATTTT
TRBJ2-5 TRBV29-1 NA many CSVGTEETQYF TGCAGCGTTGGGACAGAAGAGACCCAGTACTTC
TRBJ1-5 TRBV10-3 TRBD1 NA CAISEGNRGKGNQPQHF TGTGCCATCAGTGAGGGGAACAGGGGGAAGGGCAATCAGCCCCAGCATTTT
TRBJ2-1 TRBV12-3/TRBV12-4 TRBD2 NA CASSLGTAGLAPEQFF TGTGCCAGCAGTTTGGGGACGGCCGGACTAGCGCCTGAGCAGTTCTTC
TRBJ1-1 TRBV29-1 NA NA CSVGRGHAGTMNTEAFF TGCAGCGTTGGCCGGGGGCATGCCGGGACAATGAACACTGAAGCTTTCTTT
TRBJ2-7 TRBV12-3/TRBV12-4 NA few CASSYGRRGEQYF TGTGCCAGCAGTTATGGCAGGCGAGGCGAGCAGTACTTC
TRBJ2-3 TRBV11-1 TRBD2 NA CASNPGLASTDTQYF TGTGCCAGCAACCCAGGACTAGCGAGCACAGATACGCAGTATTTT
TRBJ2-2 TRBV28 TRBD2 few CASSLWLAGGITGELFF TGTGCCAGCAGTTTGTGGCTAGCGGGAGGCATTACCGGGGAGCTGTTTTTT
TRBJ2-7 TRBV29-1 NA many CSVQTNSYEQYF TGCAGCGTTCAGACAAATTCCTACGAGCAGTACTTC
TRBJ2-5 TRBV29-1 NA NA CSVDGRQETQYF TGCAGCGTTGATGGGAGGCAAGAGACCCAGTACTTC
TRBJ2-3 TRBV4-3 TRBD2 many CASSFSPTGSGGLTDTQYF TGCGCCAGCAGCTTTTCCCCTACCGGCAGCGGGGGACTCACAGATACGCAGTATTTT
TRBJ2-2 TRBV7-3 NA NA CASSSRGGDTGELFF TGTGCCAGCAGCTCCAGGGGAGGGGACACCGGGGAGCTGTTTTTT
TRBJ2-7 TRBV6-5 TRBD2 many CASSYSTLAGWEQYF TGTGCCAGCAGTTACTCGACCCTAGCGGGGTGGGAGCAGTACTTC
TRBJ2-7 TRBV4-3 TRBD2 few CASSHHATIAGISYEQYF TGCGCCAGCAGCCACCACGCCACGATAGCGGGGATCTCCTACGAGCAGTACTTC
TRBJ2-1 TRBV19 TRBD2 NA CASSIRDRPGLAGVYRNEQFF TGTGCCAGTAGTATACGGGACAGACCGGGACTAGCGGGAGTGTACCGCAATGAGCAGTTCTTC